Listed here are 5 T cell receptor beta chains from one sample, sequenced in a study of T cell repertoires in cytomegalovirus infection. These TCRs are of unknown antigen specificity. TCRdb called the reads again in MiXCR, with one record for every CDR3 protein. The profile shows fewer than 950,000 distinct CDR3 sequences, 30% to 35% of them singletons. The specimen was cultured CD8+ T cells from PBMCs, collected from culture after CMV antigen stimulation. Source of these receptors: a human donor in good health (CMV status not recorded). Some clones in this sample may be carry-over from other donors' samples.

The genes are TRBV7-9 and TRBJ1-2; 9 bases line up with TRBD1. Germline trimming cut 4 bases from V and 6 bases from J; bases unmatched to any gene: 3. The CDR3 extends over 13 amino acids. CDR1 is SEHNR, CDR2 FQNEAQ, per germline (reference sequence). The CDR3 sequence: CASSSTGGDGYTF. In DNA form, the CDR3 reads TGTGCCAGCAGCTCCACAGGGGGCGATGGCTACACCTTC.

The chain is built from TRBV7-9 and TRBJ1-1; D not resolved. Germline V CDR1 and CDR2: SEHNR, FQNEAQ (reference sequence). The CDR3 loop spans 12 amino acids. V dropped 4 bases and J dropped 3 bases, with 6 bases sitting between them. The CDR3 region is CASSWSYTEAFF. The CDR3 nucleotides are TGTGCCAGCAGCTGGAGTTACACTGAAGCTTTCTTT.

The V gene is TRBV20-1, the J gene TRBJ2-1; D could derive from TRBD1 or TRBD2 (5 bases each). V shed 5 bases and J shed 0 bases, with 14 bases lying between them. Germline V gene lookup returns CDR1 DFQATT and CDR2 SNEGSKA (reference sequence). The CDR3 runs to 15 residues. CDR3 in DNA: TGCAGTGCTTACAACAGGACTCACTCCTACAATGAGCAGTTCTTC. Protein product: CSAYNRTHSYNEQFF.

This clonotype turned up a few times. The rearrangement links TRBV6-5 to TRBJ1-3, with D possibly being TRBD1 (6 bases). The CDR3 totals 13 residues. Per the germline V gene, CDR1 is MNHEY and CDR2 is SVGAGI. V lost 2 bases to trimming and J lost 9 bases, with 11 bases between them. The CDR3 DNA follows: TGTGCCAGCAGTTACGACCAGGGGCGCACCATATATTTT. Translated: CASSYDQGRTIYF.

This clonotype was detected many times. The rearrangement uses TRBV4-1 and TRBJ1-1; no firm D call. The CDR3 is 15 amino acids. Germline V gene data show CDR1 as MGHRA and CDR2 as YSYEKL. Trimming left V 0 bases short and J 4 bases short, with 12 bases between. CDR3 sequence (DNA): TGCGCCAGCAGCCAAGAGGCGTCCGCACCCACTGAAGCTTTCTTT. As protein: CASSQEASAPTEAFF.